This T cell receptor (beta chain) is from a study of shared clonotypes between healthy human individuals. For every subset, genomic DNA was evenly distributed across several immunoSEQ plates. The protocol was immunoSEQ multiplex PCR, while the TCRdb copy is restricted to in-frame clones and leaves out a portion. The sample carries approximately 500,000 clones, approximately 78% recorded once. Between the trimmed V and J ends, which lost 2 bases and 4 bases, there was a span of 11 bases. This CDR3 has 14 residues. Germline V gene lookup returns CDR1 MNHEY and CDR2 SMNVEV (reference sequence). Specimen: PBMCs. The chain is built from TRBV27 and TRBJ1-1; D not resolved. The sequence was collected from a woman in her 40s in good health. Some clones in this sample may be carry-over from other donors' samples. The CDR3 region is CASSLAQLGTEAFF. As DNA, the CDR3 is TGTGCCAGCAGTTTAGCTCAGTTGGGCACTGAAGCTTTCTTT.